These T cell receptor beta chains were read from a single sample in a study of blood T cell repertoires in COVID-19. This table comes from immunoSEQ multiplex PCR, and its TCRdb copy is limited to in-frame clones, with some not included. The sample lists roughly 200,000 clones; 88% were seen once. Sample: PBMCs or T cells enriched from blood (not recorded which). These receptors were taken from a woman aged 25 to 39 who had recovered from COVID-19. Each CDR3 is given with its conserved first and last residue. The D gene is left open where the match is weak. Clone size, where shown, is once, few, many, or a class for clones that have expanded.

TGTGCCAGCAGGTTACGGGACAGTGGGACTGAAGCTTTCTTT,CASRLRDSGTEAFF,TRBD1,.,TRBV7-3,TRBJ1-1
TGCGCCAGCAGCCAAGTTTCGGGGGGTTACAATGAGCAGTTCTTC,CASSQVSGGYNEQFF,TRBD2,.,TRBV4-1,TRBJ2-1
TGTGCCAGTAGTATAGTTTACGGAGACGGGGTTTATGGCTACACCTTC,CASSIVYGDGVYGYTF,.,.,TRBV19,TRBJ1-2
TGTGCCAGCAGCCCGTTCGTCTTGAGTACGGGGGGCTACACAGATACGCAGTATTTT,CASSPFVLSTGGYTDTQYF,.,.,TRBV4-2,TRBJ2-3
TGTGCCAGTAAACGGGGGGGCACCGGGGAGCTGTTTTTT,CASKRGGTGELFF,TRBD2,.,TRBV19,TRBJ2-2
TGCAGTGCTAGTAGGGGCAGGGGCCCAGGCTCCTATAATTCACCCCTCCACTTT,CSASRGRGPGSYNSPLHF,.,.,TRBV20-1,TRBJ1-6
TGCGCCAGCAGCCACCCCCCGGGACAGGTAATCGGCACAGATACGCAGTATTTT,CASSHPPGQVIGTDTQYF,TRBD1,.,TRBV4-1,TRBJ2-3
TGTGCCAGCAGTGCGGAGGGTAACTATGGCTACACCTTC,CASSAEGNYGYTF,.,.,TRBV6-4,TRBJ1-2
TGCGCCAGCAGCCAAGGAAGCACCCTCTCTGGAAACACCATATATTTT,CASSQGSTLSGNTIYF,.,.,TRBV4-1,TRBJ1-3
TGCGCCAGCAGCTTGGCCGGACAGGGAACTAATGAAAAACTGTTTTTT,CASSLAGQGTNEKLFF,TRBD1,.,TRBV5-1,TRBJ1-4
TGTGCCATCAGTGAGGCAGTCCGTAACTATGGCTACACCTTC,CAISEAVRNYGYTF,.,few,TRBV10-3,TRBJ1-2
TGTGCCAGCAGTTACCCCACGGAGGGGCCCGGGGAGCTGTTTTTT,CASSYPTEGPGELFF,.,.,TRBV6-5,TRBJ2-2
TGCGCCAGCAGCCAAGGGTTACTAGCGGGGGGGCCTCGCTCCTACAATGAGCAGTTCTTC,CASSQGLLAGGPRSYNEQFF,TRBD2,few,TRBV4-1,TRBJ2-1
TGTGCCAGCAGCCAAGAGGGACAGGTGACACCCCTCCACTTT,CASSQEGQVTPLHF,TRBD1,.,TRBV4-2,TRBJ1-6
TGCGCCAGCAGCCCCGGGACAGGGGATAACTATGGCTACACCTTC,CASSPGTGDNYGYTF,TRBD1,.,TRBV4-3,TRBJ1-2
TGTGCCAGCAGCCAAGCAGGGGTGAGCTACGAGCAGTACTTC,CASSQAGVSYEQYF,.,.,TRBV4-2,TRBJ2-7
TGTGCCAGCAGTGAAACAGGGGGACAGCCCCAGCATTTT,CASSETGGQPQHF,TRBD1,.,TRBV2,TRBJ1-5
TGCGCCAGCAGCTCCTCCGGGACATCCTATGGCTACACCTTC,CASSSSGTSYGYTF,.,.,TRBV4-3,TRBJ1-2
TGTGCCAGCAGCGCAGGAATTGGACAGTCCTACGAGCAGTACTTC,CASSAGIGQSYEQYF,.,.,TRBV9,TRBJ2-7
TGCGCCAGCAGCTTGGGGGAGGGGCGCGGCACCGGGGAGCTGTTTTTT,CASSLGEGRGTGELFF,TRBD2,once,TRBV5-1,TRBJ2-2
TGTGCCAGCAGCTCCCGGGGGTCCTACGAGCAGTACTTC,CASSSRGSYEQYF,.,.,TRBV7-3,TRBJ2-7
TGCGCCAGCAGCTCAGAGACAGGGAAGTATCCCGGGGAGCTGTTTTTT,CASSSETGKYPGELFF,TRBD1,once,TRBV4-3,TRBJ2-2
TGTGCCAGCAGTGGGGGACTAGTAGAGACCCAGTACTTC,CASSGGLVETQYF,TRBD2,.,TRBV2,TRBJ2-5
TGCGCCAGCAGCCCGTTGACAGGGCCTGCTGAAGCTTTCTTT,CASSPLTGPAEAFF,TRBD1,.,TRBV5-1,TRBJ1-1
TGTGCCATCAGTGAGTCGATTCGTCGGGATTCGAGGGTCCTGCCCCAGCATTTT,CAISESIRRDSRVLPQHF,.,.,TRBV10-3,TRBJ1-5
TGTGCCAGCAGCTTCGGGGACAGGGGCTATGGCTACACCTTC,CASSFGDRGYGYTF,TRBD1,.,TRBV7-2,TRBJ1-2
TGTGCCAGCAGCGGGGGAGGGGGATACTATGGCTACACCTTC,CASSGGGGYYGYTF,.,.,TRBV9,TRBJ1-2
TGTGCCAGCAGCCAACGGGCCGGGGATGACTATGGCTACACCTTC,CASSQRAGDDYGYTF,.,.,TRBV3-1/TRBV3-2,TRBJ1-2
TGCGCCAGCAGCCAAGATTTGGACAGCCTTTACGAGCAGTACTTC,CASSQDLDSLYEQYF,.,.,TRBV4-3,TRBJ2-7
TGTGCCAGTACCCACCGGGACAGGGATGCCAATGAGCAGTTCTTC,CASTHRDRDANEQFF,TRBD1,once,TRBV19,TRBJ2-1
TGCGCCAGCAGCCCCGGACAGGGGCAAGAGACCCAGTACTTC,CASSPGQGQETQYF,TRBD1,.,TRBV5-1,TRBJ2-5
TGTGCCAGTAGTATAGGGACAGGCCCCTATGGCTACACCTTC,CASSIGTGPYGYTF,TRBD1,.,TRBV19,TRBJ1-2
TGTGCCAGCAGCCAAGTACTCCTATTCGGTGAGCAGTTCTTC,CASSQVLLFGEQFF,.,.,TRBV3-1/TRBV3-2,TRBJ2-1
TGTGCCAGCAGCTTAATTAGGACAGGGGATGATGGCTACACCTTC,CASSLIRTGDDGYTF,TRBD1,.,TRBV11-3,TRBJ1-2
TGTGCCAGCAGTGATCGTGGGACCGAAACAGGGTACACCTTC,CASSDRGTETGYTF,.,.,TRBV2,TRBJ1-2
TGTGCCAGCAGTTACTCTGTAGGCAGGGCCAATCAGCCCCAGCATTTT,CASSYSVGRANQPQHF,.,once,TRBV6-6,TRBJ1-5
TGTGCCAGCAGTCCTGACCGCGGGACAGGACCCCCTTATGGCTACACCTTC,CASSPDRGTGPPYGYTF,TRBD1,.,TRBV28,TRBJ1-2
TGTGCCAGCAGCCCGCAGACAGGGTCGTATTACAATGAGCAGTTCTTC,CASSPQTGSYYNEQFF,TRBD1,.,TRBV14,TRBJ2-1
TGTGCCAGCAGCTTGGAATGGGGGGGTCCCGGGGAGCTGTTTTTT,CASSLEWGGPGELFF,TRBD2,once,TRBV5-4,TRBJ2-2
TGTGCCAGCAGTGAAGGGGCCAGGGCAGCCTACGAGCAGTACTTC,CASSEGARAAYEQYF,.,.,TRBV6-1,TRBJ2-7
TGTGCCAGCAGCCGGACAGGGGTGGGTCAGCCCCAGCATTTT,CASSRTGVGQPQHF,TRBD1,.,TRBV3-1/TRBV3-2,TRBJ1-5
TGTGCCAGCAGCCAAAGGTTCGGGGGGGGATACGAGCAGTACTTC,CASSQRFGGGYEQYF,TRBD2,.,TRBV3-1/TRBV3-2,TRBJ2-7
TGTGCCAGCAGTGACCCTCGGAGCTTCTCTAATGAGCAGTTCTTC,CASSDPRSFSNEQFF,.,.,TRBV6-2/TRBV6-3,TRBJ2-1
TGTGCCAGCGACCCATTGGGAGACAGCACAGATACGCAGTATTTT,CASDPLGDSTDTQYF,.,.,TRBV5-8,TRBJ2-3
TGTGCCAGCAGCCCCTCAGCGTACGAGCAGTACTTC,CASSPSAYEQYF,.,.,TRBV11-2,TRBJ2-7
TGTGCCAGCAGCCAGGGGAGGACTATTGGAAACACCATATATTTT,CASSQGRTIGNTIYF,.,.,TRBV3-1/TRBV3-2,TRBJ1-3
TGTGCCAGCAGCCCAAAACAGGTCTCCTATAATTCACCCCTCCACTTT,CASSPKQVSYNSPLHF,.,once,TRBV27,TRBJ1-6
TGCGCCAGCAGCCCCGCCCCGGACAGGGACTATGGCTACACCTTC,CASSPAPDRDYGYTF,TRBD1,.,TRBV5-1,TRBJ1-2
TGTGCCAGCAGGACTACGGGGGAATATGGCTACACCTTC,CASRTTGEYGYTF,.,.,TRBV12-3/TRBV12-4,TRBJ1-2
TGTGCCAGCAGCTTAGCGGCGGGGGACATCCTAGGGGCCAACGTCCTGACTTTC,CASSLAAGDILGANVLTF,.,.,TRBV7-2,TRBJ2-6
TGCAGCGTTAGCGGGGGAGGGACTAATGAAAAACTGTTTTTT,CSVSGGGTNEKLFF,.,.,TRBV29-1,TRBJ1-4
TGCGCCAGCAGCCAGGGGCTACGGACTAGCGGGGACAATGAGCAGTTCTTC,CASSQGLRTSGDNEQFF,TRBD2,few,TRBV4-1,TRBJ2-1
TGTGCCAGCAGTGAAGAAGTCGGGGGGGCCGAGACCCAGTACTTC,CASSEEVGGAETQYF,TRBD2,.,TRBV6-1,TRBJ2-5
TGTGCCAGCAGCGTGGGTGGGGAGAACACGGAGTTCTTC,CASSVGGENTEFF,.,once,TRBV9,TRBJ2-1
TGTGCCAGCAGCCTGGGGACAGGGGCACATACGCAGTATTTT,CASSLGTGAHTQYF,TRBD1,.,TRBV5-6,TRBJ2-3
TGCAGCGCCAAAACGGGACAATCTAATTCACCCCTCCACTTT,CSAKTGQSNSPLHF,.,.,TRBV29-1,TRBJ1-6